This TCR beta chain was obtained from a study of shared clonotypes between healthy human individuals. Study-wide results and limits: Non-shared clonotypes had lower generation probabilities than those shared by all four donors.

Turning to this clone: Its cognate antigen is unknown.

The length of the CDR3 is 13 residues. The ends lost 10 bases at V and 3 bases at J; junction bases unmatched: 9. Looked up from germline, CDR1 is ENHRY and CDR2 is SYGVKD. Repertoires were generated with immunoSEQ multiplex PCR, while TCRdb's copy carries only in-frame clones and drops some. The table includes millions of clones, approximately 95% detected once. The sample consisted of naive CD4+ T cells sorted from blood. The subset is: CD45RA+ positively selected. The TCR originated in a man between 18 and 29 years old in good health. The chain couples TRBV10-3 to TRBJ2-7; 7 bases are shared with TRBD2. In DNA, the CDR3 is TGTGCCACCCGTAAAGCTAGCGGCTACGAGCAGTACTTC. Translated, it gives CATRKASGYEQYF.